Given below is one TCR beta chain in context. Its specificity is unknown. These data come from a study of beta chain features in type 1 diabetes. After removal of 4 bases from V and 7 bases from J, the junction contained 6 bases not matched to a gene. Germline V gene lookup returns CDR1 GTSNPN and CDR2 SVGIG (reference sequence). The CDR3 is made up of 13 amino acids. Reverse transcribing all isolated RNA meant expressed TCRB transcripts were sequenced. Sequencing used immunoSEQ multiplex PCR; TCRdb keeps in-frame clones, though not all of them. The table lists 600,000 to 700,000 clones, approximately 13% of them singletons, with roughly 0.11% in the top ten. Study observations and caveats: More deletions and fewer insertions at VDJ junctions were found in patients with type 1 diabetes. Significant though moderate, a shortening of TCRB CDR3s appeared in all four CD4+ subsets of Type 1 diabetes patients. Unsettled here was the matter of whether HLA type influences TCRB rearrangement.

The TCR sequence derives from a man younger than 45 with type 1 diabetes. V gene TRBV30 combines with J gene TRBJ1-2, with TRBD1 matching over 10 bases. The sample was naive CD4+ T cells from blood. In DNA form, the CDR3 reads TGTGCCTGGACTCCGACAGGGGGCTTTGGCTACACCTTC. As protein: CAWTPTGGFGYTF.